This T cell receptor (beta chain) comes out of a study of blood T cell repertoires in COVID-19. This CDR3 spans 13 amino acids. Trimming stripped 5 bases from V and 4 bases from J, with 11 bases between. In germline, CDR1 is MDHEN, CDR2 SYDVKM. The protocol was immunoSEQ multiplex PCR, while the TCRdb copy is restricted to in-frame clones and leaves out a portion. The sample shows 200,000 to 250,000 clones, 86% of them seen only once. The sample consisted of peripheral blood. This chain joins TRBV28 and TRBJ1-2; no reliable D call. The TCR originated in a woman older than 75 with COVID-19, enrolled during active disease. This chain's CDR3 is CASSPSGSYGYTF. The CDR3 bases are TGTGCCAGCAGTCCCTCGGGGAGCTATGGCTACACCTTC.